The rows below give T cell receptor beta chains drawn from one sample of a study of blood T cells in healthy people across ages. TCRdb used MiXCR to reprocess the 5' RACE reads, holding one entry per CDR3 protein. The sample lists 650,000 to 800,000 distinct CDR3 sequences, roughly 44% occurring once. Specimen: blood. The receptor source for this set is a man between 60 and 75 years old in good health. Both conserved end residues are trimmed from each CDR3.

V gene	J gene	CDR3 protein
TRBV14	TRBJ2-1	ASSQEGLLSYNEQF
TRBV18	TRBJ1-4	ASSLDREDEKLF
TRBV4-3	TRBJ2-5	ASSQGGGGMETQY
TRBV6-2/TRBV6-3	TRBJ2-1	ASSYGQGGGRNEQF
TRBV7-9	TRBJ2-6	ASTLLGSSGANVLT
TRBV29-1	TRBJ2-3	SADYTDTQY
TRBV19	TRBJ2-1	ASTRGGRNEQF
TRBV4-3	TRBJ1-2	ASSQGTGGAVYGYT
TRBV20-1	TRBJ1-5	SALGYSNQPQH
TRBV2	TRBJ2-3	ASSGTSGGVGTDTQY
TRBV10-3	TRBJ2-2	AISRTSGTNTGELF
TRBV2	NA	ASGADGRVNEQY
TRBV28	TRBJ2-4	ASSPLGGGQGRNIQY
TRBV12-3/TRBV12-4	TRBJ2-7	ASSFLAGDSYEQY
TRBV4-3	TRBJ2-2	ASSPRTSGTGELF
TRBV20-1	TRBJ2-7	SAVRDTYEQY
TRBV30	TRBJ2-1	AWRVRHSYNEQF
TRBV6-6	TRBJ2-7	ASAGRKTSGDYEQY